The rows below give T cell receptor beta chains drawn from one sample of a study of T cell changes during pregnancy in multiple sclerosis. The table came from immunoSEQ multiplex PCR; TCRdb's copy has only in-frame clones and leaves some out. This repertoire shows about 42,000 clones, around 84% found once; its top ten account for approximately 0.64%. The sample was CD4+ T cells from peripheral blood mononuclear cells, taken before pregnancy. Receptors originate from a female donor with multiple sclerosis, enrolled in a pregnancy study. Both conserved end residues are part of each CDR3. D genes are given only for firm matches. A row's size may be missing; if present it is once, few, many or a size class.

size | J | D | V | CDR3 | DNA
NA | TRBJ2-2 | NA | TRBV12-5 | CASGAAVYTGELFF | TGTGCTAGTGGGGCCGCCGTATACACCGGGGAGCTGTTTTTT
few | TRBJ1-2 | NA | TRBV7-8 | CASSLAVDRISNGYTF | TGTGCCAGCAGCTTAGCTGTTGACAGGATATCCAATGGCTACACCTTC
NA | TRBJ2-7 | TRBD1 | TRBV18 | CASSPPTGESEQYF | TGTGCCAGCTCACCACCGACAGGGGAAAGCGAGCAGTACTTC
NA | TRBJ1-5 | NA | TRBV5-1 | CASSLQGLSNQPQHF | TGCGCCAGCAGCTTGCAGGGTCTTAGCAATCAGCCCCAGCATTTT
NA | TRBJ2-1 | NA | TRBV27 | CASSGNNGNEQFF | TGTGCCAGCAGCGGGAACAACGGCAATGAGCAGTTCTTC
once | TRBJ2-7 | TRBD1 | TRBV6-1 | CASRGATGYYEQYF | TGTGCCAGCAGGGGGGCGACAGGGTACTACGAGCAGTACTTC
NA | TRBJ1-1 | NA | TRBV5-6 | CASSSRAGNTEAFF | TGTGCCAGCAGCTCTCGCGCAGGGAACACTGAAGCTTTCTTT
NA | TRBJ2-7 | NA | TRBV5-5 | CASSLLGQGGYEQYF | TGTGCCAGCAGCTTATTGGGGCAGGGAGGTTACGAGCAGTACTTC
few | TRBJ2-7 | TRBD1 | TRBV5-6 | CASSLGRGTGRYEQYF | TGTGCCAGCAGCTTGGGTCGGGGGACAGGGAGATACGAGCAGTACTTC
NA | TRBJ2-2 | NA | TRBV9 | CASSVEPSGNGELFF | TGTGCCAGCAGCGTAGAGCCTTCGGGGAACGGGGAGCTGTTTTTT
NA | TRBJ1-2 | TRBD1 | TRBV28 | CASSAGTAYYGYTF | TGTGCCAGCAGTGCGGGGACAGCTTACTATGGCTACACCTTC
NA | TRBJ2-5 | NA | TRBV11-3 | CASSRGGQETQYF | TGTGCCAGCAGCAGGGGAGGCCAAGAGACCCAGTACTTC
NA | TRBJ2-2 | TRBD2 | TRBV5-3 | CAGSLAGGLTGELFF | TGTGCCGGCAGTCTAGCGGGGGGCCTCACCGGGGAGCTGTTTTTT
NA | TRBJ2-1 | TRBD2 | TRBV5-1 | CASSLEPSGTNNEQFF | TGCGCCAGCAGCTTGGAACCTAGCGGGACGAACAATGAGCAGTTCTTC
NA | TRBJ1-1 | NA | TRBV27 | CASNKSGGTEAFF | TGTGCCAGCAACAAGAGTGGGGGGACTGAAGCTTTCTTT
NA | TRBJ2-7 | NA | TRBV20-1 | CSAAGDYEQYF | TGCAGTGCTGCAGGCGACTACGAGCAGTACTTC
NA | TRBJ2-7 | TRBD2 | TRBV30 | CAHGLAGEGQYF | TGTGCTCACGGACTAGCGGGAGAGGGGCAGTACTTC
once | TRBJ2-3 | TRBD2 | TRBV18 | CASSPLADSTDTQYF | TGTGCCAGCTCACCCCTAGCGGATAGCACAGATACGCAGTATTTT
NA | TRBJ2-7 | NA | TRBV5-1 | CASSLSFSTGASVDEQYF | TGCGCCAGCAGCTTGTCGTTTTCCACAGGAGCTTCTGTGGACGAGCAGTACTTC
NA | TRBJ2-3 | TRBD1 | TRBV4-2 | CASSQALPGQGSDTQYF | TGTGCCAGCAGCCAAGCTCTACCGGGACAGGGATCAGATACGCAGTATTTT
NA | TRBJ2-2 | NA | TRBV4-1 | CASSPPRTGELFF | TGCGCCAGCAGCCCTCCGAGGACCGGGGAGCTGTTTTTT
NA | TRBJ2-1 | NA | TRBV6-1 | CASSDLDLVVEQFF | TGTGCCAGCAGTGACCTAGACCTAGTGGTTGAGCAGTTCTTC
NA | TRBJ1-1 | NA | TRBV5-4 | CASTAASMNTEAFF | TGTGCCAGCACTGCCGCCAGTATGAACACTGAAGCTTTCTTT
NA | TRBJ2-5 | TRBD1 | TRBV5-6 | CASSFRGTGAWETQYF | TGTGCCAGCAGCTTTCGGGGGACAGGGGCTTGGGAGACCCAGTACTTC
NA | TRBJ2-5 | TRBD1 | TRBV4-2 | CASSHYGTAQTQYF | TGTGCCAGCAGCCATTACGGGACAGCGCAGACCCAGTACTTC
NA | TRBJ2-1 | NA | TRBV4-1 | CASSQENMGLSNNEQFF | TGCGCCAGCAGCCAAGAGAATATGGGCTTATCGAACAATGAGCAGTTCTTC
NA | TRBJ2-1 | TRBD2 | TRBV5-1 | CASSASSGSAVEQFF | TGCGCCAGCAGTGCTTCTAGCGGGAGTGCTGTTGAGCAGTTCTTC
NA | TRBJ2-7 | TRBD1 | TRBV30 | CAWSLTGGSYEQYF | TGTGCCTGGAGCCTGACAGGGGGGTCCTACGAGCAGTACTTC
NA | TRBJ2-7 | NA | TRBV10-3 | CAVQGTGLREQYF | TGTGCCGTCCAGGGGACGGGCCTTAGGGAGCAGTACTTC
NA | TRBJ2-1 | NA | TRBV5-1 | CASSLQANEQFF | TGCGCCAGCAGCTTACAGGCCAATGAGCAGTTCTTC
NA | TRBJ2-1 | NA | TRBV6-5 | CASSYSSGDEQFF | TGTGCCAGCAGTTACTCGTCCGGGGATGAGCAGTTCTTC
NA | TRBJ2-1 | NA | TRBV30 | CAWSRGREWDEQFF | TGTGCCTGGAGTAGGGGGAGAGAGTGGGATGAGCAGTTCTTC
once | TRBJ2-1 | TRBD1 | TRBV29-1 | CSVGQGEQFF | TGCAGCGTCGGACAGGGCGAGCAGTTCTTC
NA | TRBJ2-7 | NA | TRBV21-1 | CASSILTYEQYF | TGTGCCAGCAGCATCCTTACCTACGAGCAGTACTTC
NA | TRBJ1-1 | NA | TRBV7-9 | CASSFGLYTEAFF | TGTGCCAGCAGCTTTGGACTATACACTGAAGCTTTCTTT
NA | TRBJ2-7 | TRBD1 | TRBV5-1 | CASSVGQGSDEQYF | TGCGCCAGCAGCGTGGGACAGGGTTCTGACGAGCAGTACTTC
NA | TRBJ1-5 | TRBD1 | TRBV27 | CASSSQQTGLSQPQHF | TGTGCCAGCAGTTCCCAACAGACAGGGTTAAGTCAGCCCCAGCATTTT
NA | TRBJ1-3 | NA | TRBV30 | CAWQTGLGNTIYF | TGTGCCTGGCAGACAGGTCTGGGAAACACCATATATTTT
NA | TRBJ2-4 | TRBD1 | TRBV30 | CAWGQGGENIQYF | TGTGCCTGGGGACAGGGGGGGGAAAACATTCAGTACTTC
NA | TRBJ1-2 | NA | TRBV6-1 | CASSDRQSYGYTF | TGTGCCAGCAGTGATAGACAGAGCTATGGCTACACCTTC
few | TRBJ2-5 | NA | TRBV28 | CASSFSGMAQETQYF | TGTGCCAGCAGTTTTTCCGGGATGGCCCAAGAGACCCAGTACTTC
NA | TRBJ2-2 | NA | TRBV7-2 | CASSLALALTGELFF | TGTGCCAGCAGCTTAGCGCTAGCGCTGACCGGGGAGCTGTTTTTT
NA | TRBJ2-3 | TRBD2 | TRBV19 | CASAGLAGAVDTQYF | TGTGCCAGTGCCGGACTAGCGGGAGCAGTAGATACGCAGTATTTT
once | TRBJ2-7 | NA | TRBV4-3 | CASSQDAGNSYEQYF | TGCGCCAGCAGCCAAGACGCAGGGAACTCCTACGAGCAGTACTTC
few | TRBJ2-4 | TRBD1 | TRBV7-2 | CASSYRGQNIQYF | TGTGCCAGCAGCTACAGGGGCCAAAACATTCAGTACTTC
once | TRBJ2-7 | TRBD1 | TRBV7-2 | CASSLAEGGQVYEQYF | TGTGCCAGCAGCTTAGCCGAGGGGGGACAGGTCTACGAGCAGTACTTC
NA | TRBJ1-6 | NA | TRBV19 | CASSIGGANSPLHF | TGTGCCAGTAGTATAGGAGGTGCTAATTCACCCCTCCACTTT
NA | TRBJ1-2 | NA | TRBV7-9 | CAGSLRGGGYTF | TGTGCCGGCAGCTTAAGGGGAGGAGGCTACACCTTC
NA | TRBJ1-1 | NA | TRBV11-2 | CASSSHETALQGTEAFF | TGTGCCAGCAGCTCCCACGAGACAGCTCTCCAGGGTACTGAAGCTTTCTTT
NA | TRBJ2-1 | NA | TRBV6-6 | CASSYLRGGDNEQFF | TGTGCCAGCAGTTATTTGAGGGGGGGCGACAATGAGCAGTTCTTC
NA | TRBJ1-1 | NA | TRBV10-1 | CASSDPGNTEAFF | TGCGCCAGCAGTGACCCGGGTAACACTGAAGCTTTCTTT
NA | TRBJ2-1 | NA | TRBV7-9 | CASSLVRGKPGNEQFF | TGTGCCAGCAGCTTAGTTCGGGGAAAACCGGGGAATGAGCAGTTCTTC
few | TRBJ2-1 | TRBD1 | TRBV19 | CASSITTGNHDEQFF | TGTGCCAGTAGTATAACGACAGGGAACCACGATGAGCAGTTCTTC
NA | TRBJ2-5 | NA | TRBV7-3 | CASSLSPAGHETQYF | TGTGCCAGCAGCTTAAGTCCTGCGGGCCACGAGACCCAGTACTTC
NA | TRBJ2-3 | TRBD1 | TRBV10-3 | CAISDRDRSTDTQYF | TGTGCCATCAGTGACCGGGACAGAAGCACAGATACGCAGTATTTT
NA | TRBJ1-1 | NA | TRBV19 | CASSITGNTEAFF | TGTGCCAGTAGTATCACAGGGAACACTGAAGCTTTCTTT
NA | TRBJ1-1 | NA | TRBV25-1 | CASSGTGTKAFF | TGTGCCAGCAGTGGCACCGGGACAAAGGCTTTCTTT